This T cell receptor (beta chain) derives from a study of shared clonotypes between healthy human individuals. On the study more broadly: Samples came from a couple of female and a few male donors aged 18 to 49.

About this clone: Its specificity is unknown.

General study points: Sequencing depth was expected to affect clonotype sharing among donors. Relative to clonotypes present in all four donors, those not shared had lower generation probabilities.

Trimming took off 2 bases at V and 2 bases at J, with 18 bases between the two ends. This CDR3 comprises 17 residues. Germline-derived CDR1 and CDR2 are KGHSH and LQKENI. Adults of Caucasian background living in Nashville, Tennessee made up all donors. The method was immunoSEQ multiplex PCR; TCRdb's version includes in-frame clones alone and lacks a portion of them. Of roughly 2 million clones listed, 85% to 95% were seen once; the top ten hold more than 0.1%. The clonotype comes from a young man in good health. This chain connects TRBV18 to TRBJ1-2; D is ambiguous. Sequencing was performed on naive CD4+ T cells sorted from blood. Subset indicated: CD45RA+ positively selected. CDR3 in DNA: TGTGCCAGCTCACCATCTCCACCTTCTACTTTGAACTATGGCTACACCTTC. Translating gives CASSPSPPSTLNYGYTF.